The present TCR beta chain was sequenced within a study of identical twins. V was clipped by 2 bases and J by 7 bases, with 9 bases between them. The CDR3 covers 14 residues. This clonotype was seen ten or more times. Each CDR3 protein is one row after TCRdb ran MiXCR on the 5' RACE reads. In the table there are approximately 600,000 distinct CDR3 sequences, roughly 9.5% of which are singletons. These data were also filed under a second study, of yellow fever vaccine responses in identical twins.

The chain links TRBV12-3 or TRBV12-4 to TRBJ1-6, with D possibly being TRBD1 (5 bases). The clonotype was recovered from a woman between 18 and 30 years old in good health. Sample: PBMCs. This chain's CDR3 is CASSLIGGNSPLHF. CDR3 sequence (DNA): TGTGCCAGCAGTTTAATCGGGGGAAATTCACCCCTCCACTTT.